The rows below give T cell receptor beta chains drawn from one sample of a study of cytomegalovirus exposure and HLA in healthy donors. The repertoire was sequenced with immunoSEQ multiplex PCR; TCRdb's copy has only in-frame clones and lacks some. The repertoire holds 55,000 to 75,000 clones, with roughly 77% as singletons. The source material was PBMCs. The source of these receptors is a young man in good health and CMV-seropositive. CDR3s include the opening cysteine and the closing phenylalanine or tryptophan. D genes are given only for firm matches. The size entry is marked missing in some rows and otherwise reads once, few, many or a size class.

abundance	v_gene	d_gene	j_gene	CDR3nt	CDR3aa
-	TRBV29-1	-	TRBJ1-2	TGCAGCCTGGAGCCACAGGCTAACTATGGCTACACCTTC	CSLEPQANYGYTF
-	TRBV7-2	-	TRBJ1-1	TGTGCCAGCAGCTTAGGACCGGGACACCTGAACACTGAAGCTTTCTTT	CASSLGPGHLNTEAFF
-	TRBV4-1	TRBD2	TRBJ2-3	TGCGCCAGCAGCCATGAACAGGCGGGGGGGAGGGATACGCAGTATTTT	CASSHEQAGGRDTQYF
-	TRBV7-8	-	TRBJ2-2	TGTGCCAGCAGGTGGACTATCACCGGGGAGCTGTTTTTT	CASRWTITGELFF
-	TRBV11-3	TRBD2	TRBJ2-5	TGTGCCAGCAGCCCAGGCGGACTAGCAGAGACCCAGTACTTC	CASSPGGLAETQYF
-	TRBV7-9	TRBD1	TRBJ2-7	TGTGCCAGCAGCTTAGAAGGGACAGGGTGGCCCTACGAGCAGTACTTC	CASSLEGTGWPYEQYF
-	TRBV29-1	-	TRBJ2-1	TGCAGCGTCTCGACCGGGTGGAATGAGCAGTTCTTC	CSVSTGWNEQFF
-	TRBV5-1	TRBD2	TRBJ2-3	TGCGCCAGCACCTACGGGACTAGCGGAACTAGCACAGATACGCAGTATTTT	CASTYGTSGTSTDTQYF
few	TRBV10-3	-	TRBJ1-1	TGTGCCATCAGGATCGGGGGAGGCACTGAAGCTTTCTTT	CAIRIGGGTEAFF
-	TRBV4-3	TRBD2	TRBJ2-1	TGCGCCAGCAGCTTGACTAGCGGGACGTACAATGAGCAGTTCTTC	CASSLTSGTYNEQFF
few	TRBV7-9	TRBD1	TRBJ1-2	TGTGCCAGCAGCTTACGAGGGACAGACCATGGCTACACCTTC	CASSLRGTDHGYTF
-	TRBV12-5	-	TRBJ1-5	TGTGCTAGTGGTTTGGTACAAAATTGGAGGCCCCAGCATTTT	CASGLVQNWRPQHF
-	TRBV11-2	-	TRBJ1-1	TGTGCCAGCAGCTTAGGTCAGGGCCCTGAAGCTTTCTTT	CASSLGQGPEAFF
-	TRBV18	TRBD1	TRBJ1-1	TGTGCCAGCTTCTGGGGACAGGGGGCGATGAACACTGAAGCTTTCTTT	CASFWGQGAMNTEAFF
-	TRBV5-1	TRBD1	TRBJ1-6	TGCGCCAGCAGCTTGGAGGGACAGGGATATAATTCACCCCTCCACTTT	CASSLEGQGYNSPLHF
-	TRBV7-8	TRBD2	TRBJ2-7	TGTGCCAGCAGCAGGGTAGCGGGGGCACCCTACGAGCAGTACTTC	CASSRVAGAPYEQYF
-	TRBV28	-	TRBJ1-4	TGTGCCAGCAGTTTAATTGAGGGGGATGGACTGTTTTTT	CASSLIEGDGLFF
few	TRBV10-3	TRBD2	TRBJ2-1	TGTGCCATCAGTGAGTCTGGACTAGCGAGCTCCTACAATGAGCAGTTCTTC	CAISESGLASSYNEQFF
-	TRBV9	-	TRBJ2-2	TGTGCCAGCAGCGAAGACACTTATACCGGGGAGCTGTTTTTT	CASSEDTYTGELFF